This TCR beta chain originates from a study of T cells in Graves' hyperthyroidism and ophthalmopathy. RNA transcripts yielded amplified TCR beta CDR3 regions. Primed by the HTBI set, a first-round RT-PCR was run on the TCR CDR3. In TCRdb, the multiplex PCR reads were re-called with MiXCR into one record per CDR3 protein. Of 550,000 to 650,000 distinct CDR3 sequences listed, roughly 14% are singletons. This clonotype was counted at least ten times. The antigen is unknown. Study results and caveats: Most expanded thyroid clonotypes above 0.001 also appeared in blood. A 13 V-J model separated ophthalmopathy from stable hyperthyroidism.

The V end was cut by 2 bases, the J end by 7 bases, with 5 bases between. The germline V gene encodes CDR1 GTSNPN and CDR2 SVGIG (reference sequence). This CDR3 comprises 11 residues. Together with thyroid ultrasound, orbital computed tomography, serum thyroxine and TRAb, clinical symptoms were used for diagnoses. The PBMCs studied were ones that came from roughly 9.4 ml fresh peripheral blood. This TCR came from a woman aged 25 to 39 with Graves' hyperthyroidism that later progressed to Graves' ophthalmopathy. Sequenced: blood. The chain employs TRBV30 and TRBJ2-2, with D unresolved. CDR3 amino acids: CAWSFSGELFF. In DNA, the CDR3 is TGTGCCTGGAGTTTTAGCGGGGAGCTGTTTTTT.